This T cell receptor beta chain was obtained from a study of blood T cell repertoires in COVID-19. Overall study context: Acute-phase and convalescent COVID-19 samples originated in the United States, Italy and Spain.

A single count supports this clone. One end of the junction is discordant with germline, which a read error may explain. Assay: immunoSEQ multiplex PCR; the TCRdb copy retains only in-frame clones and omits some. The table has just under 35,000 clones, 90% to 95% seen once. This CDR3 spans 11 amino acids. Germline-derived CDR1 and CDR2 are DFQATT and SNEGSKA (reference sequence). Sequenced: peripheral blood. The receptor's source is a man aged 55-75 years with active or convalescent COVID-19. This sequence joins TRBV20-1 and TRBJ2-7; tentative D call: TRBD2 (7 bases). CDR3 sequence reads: CSASGTQSGVF. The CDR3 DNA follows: TGCAGTGCTAGCGGGACACAGAGCGGGGTCTTC.